This passage covers 29 T cell receptor beta chains from one sample sequenced in a study of PD-1 blockade in classical Hodgkin lymphoma. This sample's time point: cycle 4 day 1 (C4D1), after more than 5 weeks of nivolumab. All patients relapsed after autologous stem cell transplantation, and brentuximab vedotin exposure varied. Profiling relied on immunoSEQ multiplex PCR, and the TCRdb table lists in-frame clones only, not all of them. The sample carries roughly 50,000 clones, about 89% recorded once. Source: peripheral blood mononuclear cells (PBMCs), taken before the fourth cycle of nivolumab. All receptors derive from a human donor with classical Hodgkin lymphoma.

The chain carries TRBV28 and TRBJ2-7; unclear D gene. V was shortened by 2 bases and J by 0 bases, with 11 bases between the two germline ends. CDR3 length: 15 amino acids. In germline, CDR1 is MDHEN, CDR2 SYDVKM. CDR3 nucleotide sequence: TGTGCCAGCAGTTTAATCCGGGTTCGCTCCTACGAGCAGTACTTC. It yields the protein CASSLIRVRSYEQYF.

The rearrangement links TRBV6-1 to TRBJ1-5, with 9 nucleotides matching TRBD1. Germline V gives CDR1 MNHNS, CDR2 SASEGT. CDR3 length equals 15 residues. Losses at the gene ends were 6 bases for V and 6 bases for J; bases not matched to a gene: 9. CDR3 sequence (DNA): TGTGCCAGCAGGTCTACAGGGGGCGAGTCTCAGCCCCAGCATTTT. Residues: CASRSTGGESQPQHF.

The chain couples TRBV5-4 to TRBJ2-7, with 12 positions matching TRBD2. Trimming at V came to 0 bases and at J to 9 bases, leaving 13 bases not matched to a gene. The CDR3 runs to 17 residues. CDR1 is SGHNT, CDR2 YYREEE, per germline (reference sequence). CDR3 protein: CASSLEASGRARGTQYF. In DNA form, the CDR3 reads TGTGCCAGCAGCTTGGAAGCTAGCGGGAGGGCCAGAGGCACGCAGTACTTC. The full variable domain, in which reference TRBV5-4 and TRBJ2-7 provide the parts outside the CDR3, is ETGVTQSPTHLIKTRGQQVTLRCSSQSGHNTVSWYQQALGQGPQFIFQYYREEENGRGNFPPRFSGLQFPNYSSELNVNALELDDSALYLCASSLEASGRARGTQYFGPGTRLTVT.

The rearrangement joins TRBV6-6 to TRBJ1-4; D is possibly TRBD1 (5 bases). The CDR3 spans 15 residues. Per the germline V gene, CDR1 is MNHNY and CDR2 is SVGAGI (reference sequence). V gave up 6 bases and J gave up 3 bases, with 14 bases separating them. The CDR3 nucleotides are TGTGCCAGCAGAAAGACCTGGGGGGCTAATGAAAAACTGTTTTTT. Protein sequence: CASRKTWGANEKLFF.

The chain has TRBV18 and TRBJ2-1, with unresolved D. The CDR3 covers 15 residues. Germline lookup yields CDR1 KGHSH and CDR2 LQKENI. Trimming took 6 bases from V and 7 from J, leaving 19 bases between them. The CDR3: CASSPTPALGNEQFF. CDR3 nucleotides: TGTGCCAGCTCCCCGACACCGGCCCTGGGTAATGAGCAGTTCTTC.

V gene TRBV7-2 combines with J gene TRBJ2-7; weak D call: TRBD2 (6 bases). The germline V gene has CDR1 SGHTA and CDR2 FQGNSA. The CDR3 is made up of 14 amino acids. Trimming shortened V by 3 bases and J by 4 bases, and 13 bases separated the two germline ends. The CDR3 here is CASSLGGVVYEQYF. The CDR3 nucleotides are TGTGCCAGCAGCTTGGGCGGGGTGGTGTACGAGCAGTACTTC.

The chain combines TRBV6-6 with TRBJ1-2; weak D call: TRBD1 (6 bases). Germline V lookup: CDR1 MNHNY, CDR2 SVGAGI (reference sequence). This CDR3 is built from 11 residues. The ends were cut back, 3 bases at V and 8 bases at J, with 7 bases in the middle. CDR3 amino acids: CASSYGGGYTF. CDR3 coding DNA: TGTGCCAGCAGTTATGGGGGCGGCTACACCTTC.

The rearrangement uses TRBV9 and TRBJ2-5; D is unclear. Per germline, CDR1 SGDLS and CDR2 YYNGEE. The CDR3 is made up of 16 amino acids. V lost 4 bases to trimming and J lost 1 base, with 17 bases between them. The CDR3 coding sequence is TGTGCCAGCAGCTTAAGCCCGGAAAACCCCCAAGAGACCCAGTACTTC. Protein sequence: CASSLSPENPQETQYF.

The rearrangement joins TRBV10-2 to TRBJ1-3, with D maybe TRBD1 (6 bases). Germline V lookup: CDR1 WSHSY, CDR2 SAAADI. Trimming removed 8 bases at V and 2 bases at J, with 31 bases between. The CDR3 has 20 residues. The CDR3 sequence: CASGPYTSTGQKTTGNTIYF. The CDR3, as DNA: TGCGCCAGCGGACCCTATACATCCACGGGACAAAAGACTACTGGAAACACCATATATTTT.

The chain couples TRBV10-3 to TRBJ2-7; D is ambiguous. The CDR3 length is 14 residues. The V end was cut by 7 bases, the J end by 4 bases, with 17 bases between. Germline V gene sequence: CDR1 ENHRY, CDR2 SYGVKD. CDR3 in amino acids: CAITRSLLSYEQYF. The DNA of the CDR3 is TGTGCCATCACGAGAAGTCTGCTATCGTACGAGCAGTACTTC.

The genes are TRBV11-1 and TRBJ1-1; TRBD1 matches at 7 bases. CDR1 SGHAT and CDR2 FQDESV come from the germline V gene (reference sequence). The V and J ends lost 5 bases and 1 base, in that order; junction bases with no gene match: 13. The CDR3 contains 17 residues. The CDR3 nucleotides read TGTGCCAGCAGCCAACAGCCGGGACAGAGAAGGAACACTGAAGCTTTCTTT. Translating gives CASSQQPGQRRNTEAFF.

Only one count was recorded for this clone. CDR3 bases: TGTGCCAGCAGCTTAGCACAGGGAAGCACTGAAGCTTTCTTT. It translates to CASSLAQGSTEAFF. The chain is built from TRBV7-3 and TRBJ1-1, with D perhaps matching TRBD1 (6 bases). The germline gives CDR1 SGHTA, CDR2 FQGTGA. The V end lost 2 bases, the J end lost 4 bases, and 11 bases lay between the germline ends. The length of the CDR3 is 14 residues. Supplemented by reference TRBV7-3 and TRBJ1-1, the full variable domain reads GAGVSQTPSNKVTEKGKYVELRCDPISGHTALYWYRQSLGQGPEFLIYFQGTGAADDSGLPNDRFFAVRPEGSVSTLKIQRTERGDSAVYLCASSLAQGSTEAFFGQGTRLTVV.

In its sample, this clone ranks as medium-sized. This chain joins TRBV29-1 and TRBJ1-2; D is unclear. Trimming stripped 7 bases from V and 4 bases from J, with 16 bases between. CDR3 length equals 13 residues. Germline V gives CDR1 SQVTM, CDR2 ANQGSEA. The CDR3 DNA reads TGCAGCGATGATTCCGGGCCCCTCTATGGCTACACCTTC. This gives the protein CSDDSGPLYGYTF. The full variable domain, its missing parts supplied by reference TRBV29-1 and TRBJ1-2, is SAVISQKPSRDICQRGTSLTIQCQVDSQVTMMFWYRQQPGQSLTLIATANQGSEATYESGFVIDKFPISRPNLTFSTLTVSNMSPEDSSIYLCSDDSGPLYGYTFGSGTRLTVV.

J is TRBJ2-3 and V is TRBV27; TRBD2 agrees at 12 bases. This CDR3 has 16 residues. Germline CDR1 is MNHEY and CDR2 is SMNVEV (reference sequence). J gave up 3 bases and V 5 bases, and 6 bases lay outside the gene matches. CDR3 in DNA: TGTGCCAGCAGTCCGGAGACTAGCGGGAGAACAGATACGCAGTATTTT. Translated: CASSPETSGRTDTQYF.

This chain links TRBV4-1 with TRBJ2-5; D is perhaps TRBD2 (5 bases). Trimming cost V 5 bases and J 5 bases, with 12 bases left between them. Per the germline V gene, CDR1 is MGHRA and CDR2 is YSYEKL. The CDR3 has 13 residues. CDR3 protein: CASSEPGGETQYF. Here the CDR3 DNA reads TGCGCCAGCAGCGAACCGGGCGGGGAGACCCAGTACTTC.

This clone was detected a few times. The chain employs TRBV6-5 and TRBJ2-1; no firm D call. The ends were cut back, 4 bases at V and 6 bases at J, with 16 bases in the middle. CDR3 size: 15 residues. The germline V gene encodes CDR1 MNHEY and CDR2 SVGAGI. The CDR3 is CASSSSFETLNEQFF. The CDR3 DNA follows: TGTGCCAGCAGTTCTTCTTTTGAGACCCTCAATGAGCAGTTCTTC.

The chain uses TRBV29-1 and TRBJ2-4, with TRBD1 matching over 9 bases. V lost 7 bases, J lost 7 bases, and 11 bases stayed unmatched. CDR1 SQVTM and CDR2 ANQGSEA come from the germline V gene. The CDR3 runs to 14 residues. This CDR3 reads CSASGAGQGNIQYF. CDR3 DNA: TGCAGCGCCTCGGGGGCGGGACAGGGCAACATTCAGTACTTC.

J is TRBJ1-1 and V is TRBV6-4; D gene uncertain. From germline, CDR1 is MRHNA and CDR2 SNTAGT. The CDR3 runs 13 residues. V lost 3 bases to trimming and J lost 4 bases, with 9 bases between them. The CDR3 region is CASSDQVGTEAFF. CDR3 coding DNA: TGTGCCAGCAGTGATCAAGTGGGCACTGAAGCTTTCTTT.

This sequence joins TRBV7-9 and TRBJ2-7; 8 bases match TRBD2. Per the germline V gene, CDR1 is SEHNR and CDR2 is FQNEAQ (reference sequence). The J segment lost 6 bases and the V segment lost 5 bases, leaving 9 bases of the junction unmatched. CDR3 length: 14 residues. CDR3 protein: CASSPSGGIPEQYF. Here the CDR3 DNA reads TGTGCCAGCAGCCCATCGGGGGGGATACCCGAGCAGTACTTC.

The J gene is TRBJ1-1, the V gene TRBV7-2; 7 bases are a match to TRBD1. Germline V CDR1 and CDR2: SGHTA, FQGNSA. The junction had 7 bases not matched to a gene; V was cut back by 8 bases and J by 1 base. There are 14 residues in the CDR3. CDR3 nucleotides: TGTGCCAGCGCCCCAGGGGGGGAGAACACTGAAGCTTTCTTT. Encoded protein: CASAPGGENTEAFF.

The chain joins TRBV9 to TRBJ2-3; D is uncertain. V lost 0 bases and J 4 bases, leaving 6 bases between the germline ends. Germline V gene lookup returns CDR1 SGDLS and CDR2 YYNGEE. The length of the CDR3 is 13 residues. This CDR3 reads CASSVGLADTQYF. CDR3 DNA: TGTGCCAGCAGCGTAGGTTTGGCAGATACGCAGTATTTT.

J is TRBJ2-7 and V is TRBV5-1, with 10 bases that match TRBD2. Germline V CDR1 and CDR2: SGHRS, YFSETQ. J was trimmed by 4 bases and V by 5 bases; bases with no gene match: 6. The CDR3 covers 14 residues. In DNA form, the CDR3 reads TGCGCCAGCAGGGTAGCGGGGGGCAATTACGAGCAGTACTTC. It translates to CASRVAGGNYEQYF.

This clone was observed a single time. The chain recombines TRBV28 with TRBJ2-5, with D unresolved. The germline CDR1 and CDR2 sequences are MDHEN and SYDVKM. The V gene lost 4 bases and the J gene lost 5 bases, with 8 bases spanning the gap. This CDR3 has 12 amino acids. In nucleotides, the CDR3 is TGTGCCAGCAGTTCCTCGATCGAGACCCAGTACTTC. It yields the protein CASSSSIETQYF.

The chain combines TRBV14 with TRBJ2-1, with D tentatively TRBD2 (6 bases). The germline V gene has CDR1 SGHDN and CDR2 FVKESK. This CDR3 has 17 amino acids. Trimming pared 1 base from V and 0 bases from J, leaving 13 bases between. The CDR3 bases are TGTGCCAGCAGCCAAGCGTGGCGGGGAAGCTCCTACAATGAGCAGTTCTTC. It translates to CASSQAWRGSSYNEQFF.

This clone was counted only a few times. The chain couples TRBV7-9 to TRBJ2-7; D gene uncertain. Germline values: CDR1 SEHNR, CDR2 FQNEAQ (reference sequence). With 5 bases removed from V and 2 bases from J, the gap between germline ends came to 13 bases. CDR3 size: 14 residues. CDR3 loop: CASSQPGQTYEQYF. DNA of the CDR3: TGTGCCAGCAGCCAGCCGGGCCAGACCTACGAGCAGTACTTC. Full variable domain (remainder filled in from reference TRBV7-9 and TRBJ2-7): DTGVSQNPRHKITKRGQNVTFRCDPISEHNRLYWYRQTLGQGPEFLTYFQNEAQLEKSRLLSDRFSAERPKGSFSTLEIQRTEQGDSAMYLCASSQPGQTYEQYFGPGTRLTVT.

The chain has TRBV2 and TRBJ2-7, with D uncertain. The length of the CDR3 is 16 residues. The germline V gene encodes CDR1 SNHLY and CDR2 FYNNEI. V was trimmed by 0 bases and J by 0 bases, leaving 12 bases between them. The CDR3: CASSEAHARYSYEQYF. DNA for the CDR3: TGTGCCAGCAGTGAAGCCCACGCGCGGTACTCCTACGAGCAGTACTTC.

The rearrangement uses TRBV25-1 and TRBJ2-7, with TRBD1 identical over 8 bases. From germline, CDR1 is MGHDK and CDR2 SYGVNS. This CDR3 comprises 13 residues. Unmatched junction bases numbered 3, after V lost 6 bases and J lost 2 bases. The CDR3 DNA follows: TGTGCCAGCAGGGACAGGGAAACCTACGAGCAGTACTTC. Protein sequence: CASRDRETYEQYF.

The chain carries TRBV7-3 and TRBJ2-3, with 10 bases that match TRBD1. V gave up 2 bases and J gave up 1 base; unmatched junction bases: 3. From germline, CDR1 is SGHTA and CDR2 FQGTGA. The CDR3 runs to 16 residues. This chain's CDR3 is CASSLVGQGGTDTQYF. The DNA for the CDR3 is TGTGCCAGCAGCTTAGTCGGACAGGGGGGCACAGATACGCAGTATTTT.

V usage is TRBV6-1 and J usage is TRBJ2-2; D is uncertain. This CDR3 is 10 amino acids long. Deletions cut 11 bases from V and 4 bases from J, with 5 bases between. Per germline, CDR1 MNHNS and CDR2 SASEGT. The CDR3 DNA reads TGTGCCGACTTCACCGGGGAGCTGTTTTTT. This gives the protein CADFTGELFF.